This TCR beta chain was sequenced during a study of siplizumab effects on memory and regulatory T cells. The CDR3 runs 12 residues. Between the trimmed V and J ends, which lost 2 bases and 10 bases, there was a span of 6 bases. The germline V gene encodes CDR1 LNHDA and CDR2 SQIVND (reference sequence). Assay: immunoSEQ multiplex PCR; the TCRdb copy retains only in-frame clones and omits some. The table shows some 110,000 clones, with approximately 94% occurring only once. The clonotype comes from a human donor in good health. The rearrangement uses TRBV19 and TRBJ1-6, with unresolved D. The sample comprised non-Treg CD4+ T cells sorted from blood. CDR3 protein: CASSIKTSPLHF. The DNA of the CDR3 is TGTGCCAGTAGTATAAAAACCTCACCCCTCCACTTT.